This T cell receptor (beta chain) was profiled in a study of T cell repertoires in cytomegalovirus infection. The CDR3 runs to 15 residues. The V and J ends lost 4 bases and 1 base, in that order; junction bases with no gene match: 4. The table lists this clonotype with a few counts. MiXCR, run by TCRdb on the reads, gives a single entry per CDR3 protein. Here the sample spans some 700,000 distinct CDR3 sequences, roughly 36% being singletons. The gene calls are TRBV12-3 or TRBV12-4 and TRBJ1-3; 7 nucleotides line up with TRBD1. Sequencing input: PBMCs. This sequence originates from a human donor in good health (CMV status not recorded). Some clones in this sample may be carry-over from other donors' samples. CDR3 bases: TGTGCCAGCAGTTCCCGCAGGGGGTCTGGAAACACCATATATTTT. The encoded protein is CASSSRRGSGNTIYF.